This T cell receptor beta chain was captured in a study of cytomegalovirus exposure and HLA in healthy donors. Study as a whole: Membership in the Caucasian-associated ancestry cluster was found for 81% of approximately 430 genotyped donors. Regarding the study as a whole: Analyzed later, most CMV-associated TCR beta chains appeared HLA-restricted. Further analysis, carried out later, found HLA-associated TCR beta chains more clonally expanded than equally common other chains.

For this clone: The antigen remains unidentified.

The PCR contained 60 Vbeta and 13 Jbeta primers. Sequenced by immunoSEQ multiplex PCR; TCRdb stores in-frame clones only, minus some. The sample contains 150,000 to 200,000 clones, about three quarters of which appear only once. The germline V gene has CDR1 MDHEN and CDR2 SYDVKM. Trimming cost V 6 bases and J 15 bases, with 15 bases left between them. The CDR3 consists of 11 residues. This chain joins TRBV28 and TRBJ2-1; tentative D call: TRBD2 (6 bases). Sequencing was performed on PBMCs. This clonotype was sampled from a female donor in good health and CMV-seronegative. CDR3 sequence: CASSPAGGTFF. CDR3 sequence (DNA): TGTGCCAGCAGCCCCGCTGGGGGGACGTTCTTC.